The 13 T cell receptor beta chains presented below share a single source sample, sequenced in a study of radiation and T cells in renal cell carcinoma. The method was immunoSEQ multiplex PCR; TCRdb's version includes in-frame clones alone and lacks a portion of them. This sample has about 150,000 clones, with about 87% found just once. The time point was: blood 2 weeks post-SBRT. Stated treatment: 15 Gy SBRT to primary tumor, nephrectomy 4 weeks later. This specimen consisted of blood, obtained from a patient whose treatment included radiotherapy and nephrectomy. Every receptor here comes from a woman aged 50 to 65 with renal cell carcinoma.

The chain combines TRBV9 with TRBJ1-2, with D perhaps TRBD1 (5 bases). This CDR3 has 15 residues. Per the germline V gene, CDR1 is SGDLS and CDR2 is YYNGEE. V gave up 0 bases and J gave up 4 bases, with 13 bases separating them. CDR3 sequence reads: CASSVEPWTSYGYTF. The DNA of the CDR3 is TGTGCCAGCAGCGTAGAGCCGTGGACAAGCTATGGCTACACCTTC. The full variable domain, with the rest looked up from reference TRBV9 and TRBJ1-2, is DSGVTQTPKHLITATGQRVTLRCSPRSGDLSVYWYQQSLDQGLQFLIQYYNGEERAKGNILERFSAQQFPDLHSELNLSSLELGDSALYFCASSVEPWTSYGYTFGSGTRLTVV.

The V call is TRBV14, the J call TRBJ2-2, with D uncertain. This CDR3 has 12 residues. Germline CDR1 reads SGHDN; CDR2 reads FVKESK. Trimming took off 2 bases at V and 8 bases at J, with 6 bases between the two ends. The CDR3 is CASSQRRGELFF. CDR3 in DNA: TGTGCCAGCAGCCAACGTCGAGGGGAGCTGTTTTTT.

This chain uses TRBV5-3 with TRBJ2-7, with 8 bases matching TRBD1. TRBV5-3 is an ORF; its function is uncertain. The CDR3 sequence is 15 residues long. J gave up 2 bases and V 0 bases, and 4 bases lay outside the gene matches. The CDR3 reads CARSLARGPTYEQYF. The CDR3 DNA follows: TGTGCCAGAAGCTTGGCCAGGGGGCCCACCTACGAGCAGTACTTC.

V and J are TRBV7-2 and TRBJ1-2; D may be TRBD1 (6 bases). Germline lookup yields CDR1 SGHTA and CDR2 FQGNSA. V lost 5 bases to trimming and J lost 7 bases, with 14 bases between them. This CDR3 region has 13 residues. The CDR3 DNA sequence: TGTGCCAGCAGCCGATCGGGGGCGGTTGGCTACACCTTC. Translated: CASSRSGAVGYTF.

The J gene is TRBJ1-1, the V gene TRBV7-2; 8 nucleotides match TRBD1. This CDR3 is 16 amino acids long. Germline CDR1 reads SGHTA; CDR2 reads FQGNSA. V dropped 6 bases and J dropped 0; count of bases not matched to a gene: 9. As DNA, the CDR3 is TGTGCCAGCAGTATAAACAGGGGGGCTATGAACACTGAAGCTTTCTTT. It specifies CASSINRGAMNTEAFF.

V is TRBV19 and J is TRBJ2-1; 8 bases map to TRBD2. With V trimmed by 5 bases and J by 8 bases, 20 bases remained unmatched. Germline V gives CDR1 LNHDA, CDR2 SQIVND (reference sequence). This CDR3 comprises 18 residues. The CDR3 reads CASSPRLFPGGMIDEQFF. CDR3 sequence (DNA): TGTGCCAGTAGTCCCCGTTTATTCCCGGGGGGGATGATAGATGAGCAGTTCTTC.

The chain carries TRBV29-1 and TRBJ1-1; tentatively, D is TRBD1 (5 bases). The V and J ends lost 7 bases and 0 bases respectively, with 12 bases between them. The CDR3 length is 13 residues. From germline, CDR1 is SQVTM and CDR2 ANQGSEA. CDR3 amino acids: CSAPGHMNTEAFF. The CDR3 DNA reads as TGCAGCGCCCCGGGGCACATGAACACTGAAGCTTTCTTT.

This sequence joins TRBV6-5 and TRBJ1-2; possibly TRBD1 for D (6 bases). V was trimmed by 2 bases and J by 9 bases, leaving 10 bases between them. This CDR3 has 12 residues. CDR1 is MNHEY, CDR2 SVGAGI, per germline. CDR3 in amino acids: CASSYDGTRYTF. The CDR3 DNA sequence: TGTGCCAGCAGTTACGACGGGACACGCTACACCTTC.

In regard to this clone: One end of the junction is discordant with germline, which a read error may explain. V and J are TRBV6-5 and TRBJ1-1; no reliable D call. The CDR3 contains 13 residues. CDR1 and CDR2 from the germline V gene are MNHEY and SVGAGI. The CDR3 region has the DNA TGTGTCAGCAGTTACTCGGCGGACACTGAAGCTTTCTTT. Translating it yields CVSSYSADTEAFF.

This clone was detected only once. The V call is TRBV11-2, the J call TRBJ2-7, with unresolved D. Trimming left V 0 bases short and J 3 bases short, with 9 bases between. Germline CDR1 and CDR2: SGHAT and FQNNGV. The CDR3 is 14 residues long. CDR3 in amino acids: CASSLESVSYEQYF. The DNA of the CDR3 is TGTGCCAGCAGCTTAGAATCAGTAAGCTACGAGCAGTACTTC.

The genes are TRBV14 and TRBJ2-1, with D possibly TRBD1 on 6 matching bases. The CDR3 sequence is 16 residues long. Per the germline V gene, CDR1 is SGHDN and CDR2 is FVKESK. Trimming shortened V by 2 bases and J by 8 bases, and 19 bases separated the two germline ends. CDR3 in amino acids: CASSQSDSLWVDEQFF. The CDR3 coding sequence is TGTGCCAGCAGCCAATCGGACAGCCTTTGGGTGGATGAGCAGTTCTTC. The variable domain in full, with the rest retrieved from reference TRBV14 and TRBJ2-1, is EAGVTQFPSHSVIEKGQTVTLRCDPISGHDNLYWYRRVMGKEIKFLLHFVKESKQDESGMPNNRFLAERTGGTYSTLKVQPAELEDSGVYFCASSQSDSLWVDEQFFGPGTRLTVL.

The chain employs TRBV14 and TRBJ2-3, with 7 bases lining up with TRBD1. This CDR3 has 14 residues. From germline, CDR1 is SGHDN and CDR2 FVKESK. With V trimmed by 6 bases and J by 4 bases, 7 bases remained unmatched. CDR3 sequence: CASSPQGWSDTQYF. CDR3 nucleotide sequence: TGTGCCAGCAGTCCACAGGGGTGGTCAGATACGCAGTATTTT.

This chain connects TRBV9 to TRBJ1-1; no reliable D call. Germline V gene data show CDR1 as SGDLS and CDR2 as YYNGEE. V shed 4 bases and J shed 7 bases, with 20 bases lying between them. The CDR3 is made up of 15 amino acids. CDR3 nucleotide sequence: TGTGCCAGCAGCCCTCATTGGGGTTTAACGGATGAAGCTTTCTTT. Its protein is CASSPHWGLTDEAFF.